The source of this T cell receptor (beta chain) is a study of response to subunit inactivated influenza vaccine (dated by TCRdb to 2016 to 2018). Study-wide context: The study used deep quantitative T cell receptor repertoire profiling to track responses to a trivalent subunit inactivated influenza vaccine.

The junction shows trimming of 6 bases on V and 5 bases on J, and the gene matches do not reach 10 bases of it. The CDR3 sequence holds 15 residues, the cysteine and phenylalanine included. The sequence is cut down to CDR3 DNA, 45 bases in frame from base 1. Per the germline V gene, MDHEN is the CDR1 and SYDVKM is the CDR2. In this sample, this clonotype turned up a few times. The target of this receptor is not known. No quality values exist for individual bases; no much larger clone is one base distant. The paper's findings and limits, for the study overall: The authors proposed that each seasonal influenza vaccination may bring in only a limited number of new T cells.

The library relied on RT-PCR. TCRdb names Illumina HiSeq 2500 as the instrument used. In-frame beta chains were kept once TCRdb had trimmed the public reads at Q25 with fastp and called clones with MiXCR. Identical CDR3 protein sequences are pooled into one entry, listed with their most common genes and DNA. For this sample the table gives under 950,000 distinct CDR3 sequences, of which 21% were detected only once. Jointly, the top ten make up roughly 10% of the sample. The V and J segments used are TRBV28 and TRBJ1-1; the junction holds 9 bases that match TRBD1. This receptor was taken from a man in his fifties or sixties who received an inactivated influenza vaccine. Donor details come from another sample of the same person, matched by shared clones. The sample was PBMCs from blood, taken roughly 5 days after vaccination. The nucleotide sequence reads as follows: TGTGCCAGCAGGTTCCGGGACAGGGAAGGGACTGAAGCTTTCTTT. Translated, it gives CASRFRDREGTEAFF.